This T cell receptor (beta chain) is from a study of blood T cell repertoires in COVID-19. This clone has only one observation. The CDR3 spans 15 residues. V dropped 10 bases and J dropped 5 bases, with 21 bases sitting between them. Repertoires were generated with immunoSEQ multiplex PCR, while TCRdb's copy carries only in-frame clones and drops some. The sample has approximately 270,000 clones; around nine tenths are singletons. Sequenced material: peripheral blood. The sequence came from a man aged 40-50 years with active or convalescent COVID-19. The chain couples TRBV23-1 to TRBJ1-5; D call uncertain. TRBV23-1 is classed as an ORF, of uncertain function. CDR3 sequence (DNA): TGCGCCACCCTTGCGGCGGCGGGCCTGTATCAGCCCCAGCATTTT. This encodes CATLAAAGLYQPQHF.